The 8 T cell receptor delta chains below were found in one sample sequenced in a study of gamma-delta chains in newborns, infants, children. TCRdb used CATT to re-call clones from the reads. The sample consists of 5,000 or so delta-chain clones, around 4.7% of them appearing once. Material: blood. The source is a child who was a newborn, infant or young child, either healthy, febrile or measles-vaccinated (not recorded which).

Only a few counts were recorded for this clone. This chain links TRDV1 with TRDJ2, with D perhaps matching TRDD3 (8 bases). The CDR3 is 18 residues long. Deletions cut 2 bases from V and 4 bases from J, with 20 bases between. CDR1 and CDR2 (germline): TSWWSYY, QGS. The CDR3 region has the DNA TGTGCTCTTGGGGAAGATTCCTACCTGGGGGACCAGACAGCACAACTCTTCTTT. Translation gives CALGEDSYLGDQTAQLFF.

The gene calls are TRDV2 and TRDJ2; D might be TRDD3 (6 bases). As TCRdb names no J gene, one was assigned here on the basis of a DNA match to germline. Germline V gene lookup returns CDR1 GEAIGNYY and CDR2 EKD. V lost 3 bases and J 2 bases, leaving 24 bases between the germline ends. This CDR3 comprises 19 residues. CDR3 protein: CACDRGRGTGMPLTAQLFF. The DNA of the CDR3 is TGTGCCTGTGACCGGGGTAGGGGTACTGGGATGCCGTTGACAGCACAACTCTTCTTT.

This clone counts as medium-sized. Other DNA sequences from this sample encode an identical CDR3 as well. The gene calls are TRDV2 and TRDJ1; 8 bases are shared with TRDD3. Germline V CDR1 and CDR2: GEAIGNYY, EKD. The CDR3 contains 13 residues. V shed 4 bases and J 2 bases; nucleotides not matched to a gene: 2. The CDR3 DNA follows: TGTGCCTGTGAGTACTGGGGGACCGATAAACTCATCTTT. Protein sequence: CACEYWGTDKLIF.

Note on this clone: Since a much larger clone is just one base distant, this may be a read error. The rearrangement links TRDV2 to TRDJ1; 11 nucleotides agree with TRDD3. The J gene, left out of TCRdb, was set here by checking the DNA against germline. The CDR3 extends over 21 amino acids. From germline, CDR1 is GEAIGNYY and CDR2 EKD. The CDR3 protein is CACDTLQLMGDTTWDTDKLIF. CDR3 coding DNA: TGCGCCTGTGACACACTCCAACTCATGGGGGATACGACCTGGGATACCGATAAACTCATCTTT.

Remarks on this clone: At the DNA level, this CDR3 is encoded by other sequences in the same sample as well. The chain couples TRDV2 to TRDJ3; no clear D. This CDR3 is built from 17 residues. Trimming took off 0 bases at V and 0 bases at J, with 8 bases between the two ends. The V gene's germline CDR1 is GEAIGNYY and CDR2 EKD. CDR3 DNA: TGTGCCTGTGACACCGTACTCAGCTCCTGGGACACCCGACAGATGTTTTTC. Its protein product is CACDTVLSSWDTRQMFF.

In DNA, the CDR3 is TGTGCCTGTGACAAGAACTGCTGTTCCTGGGACACCCGACAGATGTTTTTC. Protein sequence: CACDKNCCSWDTRQMFF. This chain joins TRDV2 and TRDJ3, with unresolved D. CDR1 and CDR2 (germline): GEAIGNYY, EKD. CDR3 length: 17 residues. Deletions cut 2 bases from V and 1 base from J, with 11 bases between.

This clone has a handful of counts. V gene TRDV1 combines with J gene TRDJ3; D is perhaps TRDD3 (10 bases). Trimming took 4 bases from V and 1 from J, leaving 29 bases between them. The V gene's germline CDR1 is TSWWSYY and CDR2 QGS. The CDR3 runs 23 residues. CDR3: CALGVAPSYWGIRSSWDTRQMFF. Written as DNA, the CDR3 is TGTGCTCTTGGGGTGGCTCCTTCCTACTGGGGGATCCGAAGTTCCTGGGACACCCGACAGATGTTTTTC.

In this sample, this clone is medium-sized (0.01 to 0.1%). The rearrangement links TRDV2 to TRDJ2; 7 nucleotides align to TRDD3. This CDR3 has 16 residues. V lost 3 bases, J lost 4 bases, and 10 bases stayed unmatched. Germline V CDR1 and CDR2: GEAIGNYY, EKD. The CDR3, as DNA: TGTGCCTGTGACTCCGTTACTGGGGAGCGGACAGCACAACTCTTCTTT. Its translation: CACDSVTGERTAQLFF.